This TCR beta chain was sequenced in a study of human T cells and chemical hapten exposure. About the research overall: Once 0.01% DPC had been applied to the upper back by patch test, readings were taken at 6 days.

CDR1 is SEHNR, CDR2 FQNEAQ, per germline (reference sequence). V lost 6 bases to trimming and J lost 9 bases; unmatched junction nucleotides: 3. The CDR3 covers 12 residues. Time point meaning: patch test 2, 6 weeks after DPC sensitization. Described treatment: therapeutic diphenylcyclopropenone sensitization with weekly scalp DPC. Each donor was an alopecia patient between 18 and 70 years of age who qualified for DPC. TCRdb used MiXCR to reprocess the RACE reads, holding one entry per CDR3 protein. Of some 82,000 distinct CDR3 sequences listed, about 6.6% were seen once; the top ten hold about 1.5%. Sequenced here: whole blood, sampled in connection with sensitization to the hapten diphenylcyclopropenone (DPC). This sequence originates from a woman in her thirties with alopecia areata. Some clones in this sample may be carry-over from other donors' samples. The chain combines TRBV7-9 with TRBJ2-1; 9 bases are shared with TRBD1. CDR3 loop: CASRTGGGEQFF. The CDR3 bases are TGTGCCAGCAGGACAGGGGGTGGTGAGCAGTTCTTC.